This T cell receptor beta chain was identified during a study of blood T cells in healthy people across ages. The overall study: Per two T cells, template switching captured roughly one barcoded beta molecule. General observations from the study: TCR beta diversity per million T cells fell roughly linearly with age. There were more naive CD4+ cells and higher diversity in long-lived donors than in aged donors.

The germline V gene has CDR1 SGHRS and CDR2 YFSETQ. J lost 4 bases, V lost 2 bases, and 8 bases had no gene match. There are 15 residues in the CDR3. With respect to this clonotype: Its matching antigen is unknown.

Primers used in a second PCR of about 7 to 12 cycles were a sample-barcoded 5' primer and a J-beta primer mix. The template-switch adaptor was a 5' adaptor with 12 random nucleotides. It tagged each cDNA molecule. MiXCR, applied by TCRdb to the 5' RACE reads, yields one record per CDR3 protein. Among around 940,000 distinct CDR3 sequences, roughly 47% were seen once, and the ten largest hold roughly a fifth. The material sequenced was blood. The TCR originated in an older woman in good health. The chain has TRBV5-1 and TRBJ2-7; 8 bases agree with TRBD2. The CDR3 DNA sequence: TGCGCCAGCAGCTTTTCGGGAGGGCCCCAATACGAGCAGTACTTC. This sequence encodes CASSFSGGPQYEQYF. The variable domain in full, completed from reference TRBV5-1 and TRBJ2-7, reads KAGVTQTPRYLIKTRGQQVTLSCSPISGHRSVSWYQQTPGQGLQFLFEYFSETQRNKGNFPGRFSGRQFSNSRSEMNVSTLELGDSALYLCASSFSGGPQYEQYFGPGTRLTVT.